The source of this T cell receptor (beta chain) is a study of T cells in Graves' hyperthyroidism and ophthalmopathy. CDR1 and CDR2 (germline): SGHRS, YFSETQ. The V gene end was trimmed by 4 bases and the J gene end by 0 bases; junction bases not matched to a gene: 4. The CDR3 sequence is 16 residues long. This clonotype was detected only a few times. Antigen: not known. No ophthalmopathy progression within 18 months constituted stable Graves' hyperthyroidism. Among the patients, aged 18 to 65, hyperthyroidism was newly diagnosed and had lasted under 2 months. There were TCR beta CDR3 regions amplified from RNA transcripts. The HTBI set primed first-round TCR CDR3 RT-PCR. TCRdb ran MiXCR on the multiplex PCR reads and lists one entry per CDR3 protein. The data show about 740,000 distinct CDR3 sequences, 11% to 15% seen once. Study-wide results and caveats: Model output signaled ophthalmopathy a median roughly 6 months ahead of onset. Among thyroid clonotypes expanded above 0.001, most also appeared in blood.

The chain joins TRBV5-1 to TRBJ1-3; TRBD1 matches 10 bases. The sequencing input was blood. This clonotype was obtained from a woman aged 18-29 years with Graves' hyperthyroidism. The CDR3 loop is CASSGQGVSSGNTIYF. As DNA, the CDR3 is TGCGCCAGCAGCGGACAGGGGGTGAGCTCTGGAAACACCATATATTTT.